Listed here is a single TCR beta chain. The antigen is not known. This CDR3 is built from 17 residues. Trimming cost V 3 bases and J 3 bases; bases outside gene matches: 7. Germline values: CDR1 SEHNR, CDR2 FQNEAQ (reference sequence). The sample originates from a study of immune cell composition in non-small cell lung cancer. Only in-frame clones appear in the TCRdb table, and some are missing; sequencing was by immunoSEQ multiplex PCR. The sample shows 4,900 or so clones, around 81% of them seen only once. The study, taken as a whole, reports: Top 10 clone scores and clonality were higher in squamous than adenocarcinoma.

The sample was lung tumor tissue. The receptor was derived from a human donor with non-small cell lung cancer. This sequence joins TRBV7-9 and TRBJ2-4, with 11 bases that match TRBD2. CDR3 sequence: CASSLALAGDFKNIQYF. The DNA for the CDR3 is TGTGCCAGCAGCTTGGCACTAGCGGGGGATTTCAAAAACATTCAGTACTTC. The full variable domain, in which reference TRBV7-9 and TRBJ2-4 provide the parts outside the CDR3, is DTGVSQNPRHKITKRGQNVTFRCDPISEHNRLYWYRQTLGQGPEFLTYFQNEAQLEKSRLLSDRFSAERPKGSFSTLEIQRTEQGDSAMYLCASSLALAGDFKNIQYFGAGTRLSVL.